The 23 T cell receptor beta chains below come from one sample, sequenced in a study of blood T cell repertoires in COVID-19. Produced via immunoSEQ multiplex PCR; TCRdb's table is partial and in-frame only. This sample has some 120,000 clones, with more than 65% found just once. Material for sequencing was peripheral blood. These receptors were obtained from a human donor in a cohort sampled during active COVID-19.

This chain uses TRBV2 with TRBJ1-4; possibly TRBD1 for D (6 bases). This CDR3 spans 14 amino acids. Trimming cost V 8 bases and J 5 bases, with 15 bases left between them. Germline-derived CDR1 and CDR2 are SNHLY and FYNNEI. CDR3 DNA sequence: TGTGCCAGCGCTGGACAGCTGATGAATGAAAAACTGTTTTTT. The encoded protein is CASAGQLMNEKLFF.

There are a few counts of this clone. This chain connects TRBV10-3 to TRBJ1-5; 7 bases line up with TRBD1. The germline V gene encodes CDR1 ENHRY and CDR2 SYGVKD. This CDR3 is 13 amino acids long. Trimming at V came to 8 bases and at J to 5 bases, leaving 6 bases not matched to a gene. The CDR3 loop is CAIAGTEDQPQHF. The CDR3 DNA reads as TGTGCCATCGCCGGGACAGAAGATCAGCCCCAGCATTTT.

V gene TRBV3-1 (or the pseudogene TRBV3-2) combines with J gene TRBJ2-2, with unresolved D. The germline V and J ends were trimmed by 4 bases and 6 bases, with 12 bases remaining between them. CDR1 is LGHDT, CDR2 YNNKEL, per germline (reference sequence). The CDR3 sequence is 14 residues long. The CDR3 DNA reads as TGTGCCAGCAGCCCCTCCCGTCTCCCCGGGGAGCTGTTTTTT. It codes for CASSPSRLPGELFF.

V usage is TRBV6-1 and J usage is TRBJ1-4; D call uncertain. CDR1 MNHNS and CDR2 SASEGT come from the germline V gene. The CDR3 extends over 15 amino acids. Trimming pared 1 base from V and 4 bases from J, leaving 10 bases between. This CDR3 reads CASSEGRQVNEKLFF. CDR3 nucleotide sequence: TGTGCCAGCAGTGAAGGGCGGCAAGTTAATGAAAAACTGTTTTTT.

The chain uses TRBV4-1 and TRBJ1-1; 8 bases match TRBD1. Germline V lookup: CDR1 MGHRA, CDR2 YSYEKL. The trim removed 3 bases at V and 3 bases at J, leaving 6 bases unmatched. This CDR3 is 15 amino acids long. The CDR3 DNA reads TGCGCCAGCAGCCACAAAGACAGGGGAGACACTGAAGCTTTCTTT. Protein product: CASSHKDRGDTEAFF.

In DNA, the CDR3 is TGTGCCAGCAAATCATGGAGGAATACGCAGTATTTT. It translates to CASKSWRNTQYF. V usage is TRBV3-1 (or the pseudogene TRBV3-2) and J usage is TRBJ2-3; perhaps TRBD2 as D (5 bases). V lost 7 bases, J lost 7 bases, and 12 bases lay in between. Per germline, CDR1 LGHDT and CDR2 YNNKEL (reference sequence). The CDR3 covers 12 residues.

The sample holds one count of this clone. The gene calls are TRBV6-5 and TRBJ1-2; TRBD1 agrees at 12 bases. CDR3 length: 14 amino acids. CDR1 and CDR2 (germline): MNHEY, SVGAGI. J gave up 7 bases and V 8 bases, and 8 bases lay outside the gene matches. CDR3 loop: CASLGTGGLGGYTF. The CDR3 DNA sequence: TGTGCCAGCTTGGGGACAGGGGGCTTGGGTGGCTACACCTTC.

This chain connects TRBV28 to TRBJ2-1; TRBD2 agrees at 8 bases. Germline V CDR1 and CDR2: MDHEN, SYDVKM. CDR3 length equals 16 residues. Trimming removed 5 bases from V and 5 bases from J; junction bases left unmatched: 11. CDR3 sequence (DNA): TGTGCCAGCAGTATCTCCCCTAGCGGGCCGAACAATGAGCAGTTCTTC. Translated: CASSISPSGPNNEQFF.

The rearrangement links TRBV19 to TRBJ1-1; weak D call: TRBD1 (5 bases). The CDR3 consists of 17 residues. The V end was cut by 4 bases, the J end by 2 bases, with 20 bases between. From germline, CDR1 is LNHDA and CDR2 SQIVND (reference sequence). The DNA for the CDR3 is TGTGCCAGTAGTACACGACAGTCTGGTACCCGAAACACTGAAGCTTTCTTT. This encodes CASSTRQSGTRNTEAFF.

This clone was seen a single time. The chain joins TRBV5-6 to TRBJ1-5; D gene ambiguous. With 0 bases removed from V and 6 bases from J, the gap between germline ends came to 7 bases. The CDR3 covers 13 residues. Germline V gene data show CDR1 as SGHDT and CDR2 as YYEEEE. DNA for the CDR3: TGTGCCAGCAGCTTGGACCGGGTTCAGCCCCAGCATTTT. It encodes CASSLDRVQPQHF.

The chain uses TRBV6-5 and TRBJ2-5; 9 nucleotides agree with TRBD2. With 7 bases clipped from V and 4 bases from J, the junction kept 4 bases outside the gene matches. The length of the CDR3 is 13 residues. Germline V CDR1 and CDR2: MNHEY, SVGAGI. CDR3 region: CASIIAGVETQYF. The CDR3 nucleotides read TGTGCCAGCATCATAGCGGGGGTAGAGACCCAGTACTTC.

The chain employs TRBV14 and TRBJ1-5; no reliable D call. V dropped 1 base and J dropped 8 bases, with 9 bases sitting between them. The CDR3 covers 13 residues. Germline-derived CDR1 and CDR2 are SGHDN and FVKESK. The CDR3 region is CASSQGLAEPQHF. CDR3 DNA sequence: TGTGCCAGCAGCCAAGGTCTCGCGGAGCCCCAGCATTTT.

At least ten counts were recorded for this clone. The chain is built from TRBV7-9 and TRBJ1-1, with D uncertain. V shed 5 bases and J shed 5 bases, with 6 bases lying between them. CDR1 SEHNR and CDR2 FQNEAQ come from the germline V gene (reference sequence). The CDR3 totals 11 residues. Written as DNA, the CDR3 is TGTGCCAGCAGCCGTTTAACTGAAGCTTTCTTT. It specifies CASSRLTEAFF.

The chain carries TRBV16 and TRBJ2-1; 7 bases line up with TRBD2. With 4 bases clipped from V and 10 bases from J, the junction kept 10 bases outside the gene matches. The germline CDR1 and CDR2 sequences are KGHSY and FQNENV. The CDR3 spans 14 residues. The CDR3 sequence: CASSPEVGGNEQFF. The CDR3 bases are TGTGCCAGCAGCCCAGAGGTGGGGGGGAACGAGCAGTTCTTC.

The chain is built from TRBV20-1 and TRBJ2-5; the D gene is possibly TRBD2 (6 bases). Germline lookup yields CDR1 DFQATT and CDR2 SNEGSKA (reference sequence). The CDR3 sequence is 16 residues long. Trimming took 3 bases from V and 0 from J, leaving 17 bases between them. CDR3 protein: CSASEWRERYQETQYF. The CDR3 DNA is TGCAGTGCTAGTGAATGGCGGGAACGCTACCAAGAGACCCAGTACTTC.

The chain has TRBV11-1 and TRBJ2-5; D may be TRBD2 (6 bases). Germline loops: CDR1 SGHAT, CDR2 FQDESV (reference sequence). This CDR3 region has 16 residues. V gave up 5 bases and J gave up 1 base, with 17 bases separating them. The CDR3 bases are TGTGCCAGCAGCCCAAACGGGGGTGGGTCCCAAGAGACCCAGTACTTC. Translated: CASSPNGGGSQETQYF.

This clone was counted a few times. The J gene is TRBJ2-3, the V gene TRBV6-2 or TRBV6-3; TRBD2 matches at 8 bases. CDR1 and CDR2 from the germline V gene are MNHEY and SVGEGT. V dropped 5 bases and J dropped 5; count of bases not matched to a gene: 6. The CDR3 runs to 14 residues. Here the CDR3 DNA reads TGTGCCAGCAGTGTTAGCGGGGCGAGAGATACGCAGTATTTT. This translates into CASSVSGARDTQYF.

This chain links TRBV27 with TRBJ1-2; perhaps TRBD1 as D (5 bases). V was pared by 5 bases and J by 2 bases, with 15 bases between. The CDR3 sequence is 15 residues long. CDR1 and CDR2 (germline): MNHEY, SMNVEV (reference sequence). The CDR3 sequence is CASSLLSGRNYGYTF. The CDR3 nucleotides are TGTGCCAGCAGTCTACTCTCAGGGAGGAACTATGGCTACACCTTC.

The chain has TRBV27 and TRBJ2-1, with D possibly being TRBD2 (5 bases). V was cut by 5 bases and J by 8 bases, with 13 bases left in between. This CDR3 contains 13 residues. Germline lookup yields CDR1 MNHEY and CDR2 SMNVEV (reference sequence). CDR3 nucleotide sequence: TGTGCCAGCAGTGTTACTAGATTCCATGAGCAGTTCTTC. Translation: CASSVTRFHEQFF.

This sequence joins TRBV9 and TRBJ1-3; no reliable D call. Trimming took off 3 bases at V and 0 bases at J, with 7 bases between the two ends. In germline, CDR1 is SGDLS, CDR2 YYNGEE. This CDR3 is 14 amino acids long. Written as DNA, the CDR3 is TGTGCCAGCAGCGGCCCGAGCTCTGGAAACACCATATATTTT. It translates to CASSGPSSGNTIYF.

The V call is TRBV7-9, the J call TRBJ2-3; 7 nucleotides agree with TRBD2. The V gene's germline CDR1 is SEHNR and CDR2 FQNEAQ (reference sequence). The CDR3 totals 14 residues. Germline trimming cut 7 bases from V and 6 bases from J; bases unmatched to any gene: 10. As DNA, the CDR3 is TGTGCCAGCACCTCAGCGGGACTCGAGGATACGCAGTATTTT. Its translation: CASTSAGLEDTQYF.

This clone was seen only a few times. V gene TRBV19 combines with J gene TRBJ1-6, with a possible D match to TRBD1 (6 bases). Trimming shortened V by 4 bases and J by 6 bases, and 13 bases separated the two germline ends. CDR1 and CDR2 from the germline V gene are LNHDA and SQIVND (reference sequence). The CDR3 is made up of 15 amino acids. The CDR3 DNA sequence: TGTGCCAGTAGTACGAACAGGGATTTTAATTCACCCCTCCACTTT. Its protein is CASSTNRDFNSPLHF.

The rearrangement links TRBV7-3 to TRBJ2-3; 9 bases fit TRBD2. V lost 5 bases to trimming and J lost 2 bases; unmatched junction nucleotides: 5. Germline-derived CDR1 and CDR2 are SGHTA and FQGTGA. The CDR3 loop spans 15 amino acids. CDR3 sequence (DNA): TGTGCCAGCAGCCCCGAGGGACTAGCCACAGATACGCAGTATTTT. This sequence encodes CASSPEGLATDTQYF.